This T cell receptor (beta chain) was sequenced during a study of OX40 agonist ivuxolimab in advanced cancers. This CDR3 is 13 amino acids long. Germline V gives CDR1 MNHNY, CDR2 SVGAGI (reference sequence). V was cut by 5 bases and J by 5 bases, with 10 bases left in between. The method was immunoSEQ multiplex PCR; TCRdb's version includes in-frame clones alone and lacks a portion of them. The sample shows roughly 6,100 clones, roughly 86% of them seen only once. V and J are TRBV6-6 and TRBJ1-5, with D uncertain. The sample here was CD4+ or CD8+ T cells sorted from blood, taken in a trial of the OX40 agonist ivuxolimab. This receptor was identified in an adult with an advanced solid tumor such as melanoma, head and neck, liver or kidney cancer. The CDR3 spells CASSPDRYQPQHF. Here the CDR3 DNA reads TGTGCCAGCAGTCCGGACCGGTATCAGCCCCAGCATTTT.